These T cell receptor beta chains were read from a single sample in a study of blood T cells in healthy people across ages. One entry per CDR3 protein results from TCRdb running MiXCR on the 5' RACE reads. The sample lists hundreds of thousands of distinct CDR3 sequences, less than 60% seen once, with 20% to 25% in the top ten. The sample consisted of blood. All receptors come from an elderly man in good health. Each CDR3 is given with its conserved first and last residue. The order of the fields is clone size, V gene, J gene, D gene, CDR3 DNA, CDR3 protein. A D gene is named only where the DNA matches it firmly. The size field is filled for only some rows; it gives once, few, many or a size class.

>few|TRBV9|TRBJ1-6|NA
TGTGCCAGCAGCGGAACCCAGGAAAATAATTCACCCCTCCACTTT
CASSGTQENNSPLHF
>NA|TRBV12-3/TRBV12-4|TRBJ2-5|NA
TGTGCCAGCAGTTTCCCTTCGTCGGGGGGCCCGGAGACCCAGTACTTC
CASSFPSSGGPETQYF
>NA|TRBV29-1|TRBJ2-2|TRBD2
TGCAGCGTAGACGGACTAGCGAACACCGGGGAGCTGTTTTTT
CSVDGLANTGELFF
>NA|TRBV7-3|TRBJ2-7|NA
TGTGCCAGCAAGTCTTCGTTCCCGGGACATACTCTTTTCGAGCAGTACTTC
CASKSSFPGHTLFEQYF
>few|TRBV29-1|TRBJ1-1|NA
TGCAGCGGACAGACGGACACTGAAGCTTTCTTT
CSGQTDTEAFF
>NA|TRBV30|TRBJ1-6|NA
TGTGCCTGGACGGACGGCCGGTCGGGTTCACCCCTCCACTTT
CAWTDGRSGSPLHF
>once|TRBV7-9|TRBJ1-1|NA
TGTGCCAGCAGCTTAGCCGGGGAGGGGACTGAAGCTTTCTTT
CASSLAGEGTEAFF
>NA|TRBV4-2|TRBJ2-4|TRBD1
TGTGCCAGCAGCCAGTTGCAAACAGGGGAGATGAATGGTGACATTCAGTACTTC
CASSQLQTGEMNGDIQYF
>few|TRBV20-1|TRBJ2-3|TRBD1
TGCAGTGCCACCAACCAGGGGGCTGGAGATACGCAGTATTTT
CSATNQGAGDTQYF
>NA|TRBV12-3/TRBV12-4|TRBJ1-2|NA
TGTGCCAGCAGTTTAGCGCTCGCCAGCGATGGCTACACCTTC
CASSLALASDGYTF
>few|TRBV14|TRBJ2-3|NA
TGTGCCAGCAGCAGAGAGACAGCCACAGATACGCAGTATTTT
CASSRETATDTQYF
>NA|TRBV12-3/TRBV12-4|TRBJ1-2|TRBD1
TGTGCCAGCAGTTCCGGGACAGGGGCCTATGGCTACACCTTC
CASSSGTGAYGYTF
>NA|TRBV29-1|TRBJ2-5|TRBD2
TGCAGCGTTTACAAAGCGGGAGGGAATGAGCAGTACTTC
CSVYKAGGNEQYF
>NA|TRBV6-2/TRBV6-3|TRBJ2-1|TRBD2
TGTGCCAGCAGTTACAGACTAGCGGAGAAGTACAATGAGCAGTTCTTC
CASSYRLAEKYNEQFF
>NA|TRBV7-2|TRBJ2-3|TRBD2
TGTGCCTGCAGCGTAGGACTAGCTACAGATACGCAGTATTTT
CACSVGLATDTQYF
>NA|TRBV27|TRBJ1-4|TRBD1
TGTGCCAGCGCGGAACAGGGGGCGGGCGAAAAACTGTTTTTT
CASAEQGAGEKLFF
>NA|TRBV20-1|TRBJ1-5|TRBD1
TGCAGTGCTAGGGCCAGACAGGGAAGTCAGCCCCAGCATTTT
CSARARQGSQPQHF
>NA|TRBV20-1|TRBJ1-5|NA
TGCAGTGCTAGCGCCGGGCTCCGTCAGCCCCAGCATTTT
CSASAGLRQPQHF
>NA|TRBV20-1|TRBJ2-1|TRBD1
TGCAGTGCTAGAGATCCTTCGGGACAGGGGGTCATGGTCGCCTACAATGAGCAGTTCTTC
CSARDPSGQGVMVAYNEQFF
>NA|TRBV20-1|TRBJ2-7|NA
TGCAGTGCTAGAGAGGGTAGCGGCTCCTACGAGCAGTACTTC
CSAREGSGSYEQYF
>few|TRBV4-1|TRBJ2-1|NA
TGCGCCAGCAGCCCAAGGGACGTCAGGATAAGGGAAGGTGAGCAGTTCTTC
CASSPRDVRIREGEQFF
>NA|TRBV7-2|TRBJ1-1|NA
TGTGCCAGCAGCTCATTTTCTGAAGCTTTCTTT
CASSSFSEAFF
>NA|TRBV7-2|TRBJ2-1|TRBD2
TGTGCCAGCAGCTTCGCGGGGGGCACTACCTACAATGAGCAGTTCTTC
CASSFAGGTTYNEQFF
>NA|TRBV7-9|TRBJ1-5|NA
TGTGCCAGCAGGGGCAATCAGCCCCAGCATTTT
CASRGNQPQHF
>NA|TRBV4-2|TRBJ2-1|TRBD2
TGTGCCAGCAGCCAAGATGGAAGGAGCGGGGGGCCGACCTACAATGAGCAGTTCTTC
CASSQDGRSGGPTYNEQFF
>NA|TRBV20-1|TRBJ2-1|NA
TGCAGTGCTAGAGAGCTGGTGGGAGGCTACAATGAGCAGTTCTTC
CSARELVGGYNEQFF
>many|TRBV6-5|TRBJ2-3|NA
TGTGCCAGCAGTTACTCGAAAGCTTCACCAGATACGCAGTATTTT
CASSYSKASPDTQYF
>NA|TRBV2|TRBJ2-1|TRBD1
TGTGCCAGCAGCGAGGGGACAGGGGATGTTTTTGAGCAGTTCTTC
CASSEGTGDVFEQFF
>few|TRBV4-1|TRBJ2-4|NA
TGCGCCAGCAGCGAGTTCGGGGTTCTAGCCAAAAACATTCAGTACTTC
CASSEFGVLAKNIQYF